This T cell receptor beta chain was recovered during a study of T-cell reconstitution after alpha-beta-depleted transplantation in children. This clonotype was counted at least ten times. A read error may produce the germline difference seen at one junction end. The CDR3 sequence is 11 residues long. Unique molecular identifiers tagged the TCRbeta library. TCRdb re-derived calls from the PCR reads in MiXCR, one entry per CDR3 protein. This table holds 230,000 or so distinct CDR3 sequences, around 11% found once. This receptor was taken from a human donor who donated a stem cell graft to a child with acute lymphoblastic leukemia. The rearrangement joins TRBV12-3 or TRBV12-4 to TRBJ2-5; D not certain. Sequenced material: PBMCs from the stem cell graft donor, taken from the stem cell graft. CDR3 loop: CASSLSADLCF. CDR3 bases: TGTGCCAGCAGTTTATCTGCGGACCTCTGCTTC.